This TCR beta chain was obtained from a study of blood T cell repertoires in COVID-19. Study context: Italy, Spain and the United States were the sources of the convalescent and acute COVID-19 samples. Nucleic acid was either cDNA or gDNA, and it came from T cells, B-cell-depleted T cells, or PBMCs.

Methods used by the authors: The authors estimated nucleated cell counts from reference gene primer amplification. Profiling relied on immunoSEQ multiplex PCR, and the TCRdb table lists in-frame clones only, not all of them. V and J calls and clone size are copied from that table; D and trimming were computed from the DNA. The sample shows 200,000 to 250,000 clones, around nine tenths of them seen only once. Germline lookup yields CDR1 LNHDA and CDR2 SQIVND (reference sequence). The CDR3 contains 15 residues. V gave up 5 bases and J gave up 0 bases, with 13 bases separating them. Specimen: peripheral blood. The chain has TRBV19 and TRBJ2-5; no reliable D call. This clonotype was sampled from a middle-aged woman with acute or convalescent COVID-19. The CDR3 nucleotides are TGTGCCAGTAGTCCTACGACTTGGCACCAAGAGACCCAGTACTTC. This sequence encodes CASSPTTWHQETQYF. Looking up the rest from reference TRBV19 and TRBJ2-5 gives the full variable domain: DGGITQSPKYLFRKEGQNVTLSCEQNLNHDAMYWYRQDPGQGLRLIYYSQIVNDFQKGDIAEGYSVSREKKESFPLTVTSAQKNPTAFYLCASSPTTWHQETQYFGPGTRLLVL.